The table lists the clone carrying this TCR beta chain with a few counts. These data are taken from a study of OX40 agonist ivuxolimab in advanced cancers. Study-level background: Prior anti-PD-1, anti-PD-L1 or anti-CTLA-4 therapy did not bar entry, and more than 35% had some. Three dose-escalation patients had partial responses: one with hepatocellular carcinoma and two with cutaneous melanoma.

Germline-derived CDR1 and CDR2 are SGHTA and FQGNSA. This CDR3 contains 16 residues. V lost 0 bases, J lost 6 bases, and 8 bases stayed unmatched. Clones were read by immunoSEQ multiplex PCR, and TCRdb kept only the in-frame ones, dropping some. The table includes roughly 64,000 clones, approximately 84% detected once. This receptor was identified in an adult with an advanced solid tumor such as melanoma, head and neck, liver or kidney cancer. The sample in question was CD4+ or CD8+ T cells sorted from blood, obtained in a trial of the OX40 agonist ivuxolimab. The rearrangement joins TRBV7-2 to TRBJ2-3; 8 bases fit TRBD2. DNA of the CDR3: TGTGCCAGCAGCTTAGCGCTGGCGGGGGGCGCGGATACGCAGTATTTT. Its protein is CASSLALAGGADTQYF.